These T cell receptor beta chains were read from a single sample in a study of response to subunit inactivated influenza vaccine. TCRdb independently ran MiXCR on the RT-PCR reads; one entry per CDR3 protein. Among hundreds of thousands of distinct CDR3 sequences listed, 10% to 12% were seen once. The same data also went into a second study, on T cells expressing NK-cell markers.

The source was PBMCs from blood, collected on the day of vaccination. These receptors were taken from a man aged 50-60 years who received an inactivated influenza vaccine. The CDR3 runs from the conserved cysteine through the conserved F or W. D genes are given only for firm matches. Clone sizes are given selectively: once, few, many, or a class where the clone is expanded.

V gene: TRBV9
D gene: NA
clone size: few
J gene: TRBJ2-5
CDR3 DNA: TGTGCCAGCAGCGTAGCGGGCCAAGAGACCCAGTACTTC
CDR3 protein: CASSVAGQETQYF

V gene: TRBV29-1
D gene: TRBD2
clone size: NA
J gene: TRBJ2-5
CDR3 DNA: TGCAGCGTGGGGCTAGCGGGCCTCCAAGAGACCCAGTACTTC
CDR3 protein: CSVGLAGLQETQYF

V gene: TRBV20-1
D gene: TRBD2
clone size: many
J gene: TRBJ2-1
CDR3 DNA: TGCAGTGCTAGTGGGACTAGCGGTTTTGATGAGCAGTTCTTC
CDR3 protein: CSASGTSGFDEQFF

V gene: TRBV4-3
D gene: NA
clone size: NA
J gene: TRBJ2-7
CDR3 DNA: TGCGCCAGCAGCCAAGATAACATTCGGGGGCCAGTCGAGCAGTACTTC
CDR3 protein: CASSQDNIRGPVEQYF

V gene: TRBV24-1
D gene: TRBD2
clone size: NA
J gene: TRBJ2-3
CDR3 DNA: TGTGCCACCAGTGCCCCGGGGACTAGCGGGGAAACAGATACGCAGTATTTT
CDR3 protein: CATSAPGTSGETDTQYF

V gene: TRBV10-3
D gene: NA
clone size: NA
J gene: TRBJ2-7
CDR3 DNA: TGTGCCATCAGTGCCCAGGGGGGCTACGAGCAGTACTTC
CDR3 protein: CAISAQGGYEQYF

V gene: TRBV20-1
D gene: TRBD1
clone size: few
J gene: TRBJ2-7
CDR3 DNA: TGCAGTGCTAGACAGGGGGCAATGTACGAGCAGTACTTC
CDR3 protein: CSARQGAMYEQYF

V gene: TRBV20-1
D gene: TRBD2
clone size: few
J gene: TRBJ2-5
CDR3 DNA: TGCCCCCTGACGGTAGCGGGGGGCCAAGAGACCCAGTACTTC
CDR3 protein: CPLTVAGGQETQYF

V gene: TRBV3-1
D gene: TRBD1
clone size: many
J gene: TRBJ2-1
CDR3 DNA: TGTGCCAGCAGCCACTTCTTAGGACAGGGGCGTAATGAGCAGTTCTTC
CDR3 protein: CASSHFLGQGRNEQFF

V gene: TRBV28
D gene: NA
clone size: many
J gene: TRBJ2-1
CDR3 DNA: TGTGCCAGCAGTTCCTTGGGTAGCTCCTACAATGAGCAGTTCTTC
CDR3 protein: CASSSLGSSYNEQFF

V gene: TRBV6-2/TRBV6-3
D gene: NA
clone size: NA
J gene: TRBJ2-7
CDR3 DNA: TGTGCCAGCAGCCGACTCCCGACAGGAGCCTACGAGCAGTACTTC
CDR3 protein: CASSRLPTGAYEQYF

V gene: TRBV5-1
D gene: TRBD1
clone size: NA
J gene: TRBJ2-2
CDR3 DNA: TGCGCCAGCAGCCCGGGACAGGTTCACGGGGAGCTGTTTTTT
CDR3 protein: CASSPGQVHGELFF

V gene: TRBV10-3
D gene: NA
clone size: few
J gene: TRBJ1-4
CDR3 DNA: TGTGCCTCCCAAAGAGGAGGGACTAATGAAAAACTGTTTTTT
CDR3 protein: CASQRGGTNEKLFF

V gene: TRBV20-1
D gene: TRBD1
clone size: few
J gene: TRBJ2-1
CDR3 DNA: TGCAGTGCTACGACAGGGAGTGTGGGCTACAATGAGCAGTTCTTC
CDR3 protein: CSATTGSVGYNEQFF

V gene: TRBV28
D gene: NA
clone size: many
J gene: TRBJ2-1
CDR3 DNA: TGTGCCAGCAGTTCAAGCGGCCCCGTAGGGAATGAGCAGTTCTTC
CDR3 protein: CASSSSGPVGNEQFF

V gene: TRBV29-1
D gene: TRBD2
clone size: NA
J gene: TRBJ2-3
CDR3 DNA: TGCAGCGTTAGCGGGGGCATCACAGATACGCAGTATTTT
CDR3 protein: CSVSGGITDTQYF

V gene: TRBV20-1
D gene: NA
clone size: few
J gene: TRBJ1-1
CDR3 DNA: TGCAGTGCTAGAGGCCTGGGACGGGGGAACACTGAAGCTTTCTTT
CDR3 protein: CSARGLGRGNTEAFF

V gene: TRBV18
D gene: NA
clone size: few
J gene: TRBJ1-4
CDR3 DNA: TGTGCCAGCTCACCATCAGGGTCCGCAACTAATGAAAAACTGTTTTTT
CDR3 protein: CASSPSGSATNEKLFF

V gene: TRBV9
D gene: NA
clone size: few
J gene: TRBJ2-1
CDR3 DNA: TGTGCCAGCAGCCACATTGGGAATGAGCAGTTCTTC
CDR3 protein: CASSHIGNEQFF

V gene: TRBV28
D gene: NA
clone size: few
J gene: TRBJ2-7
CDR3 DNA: TGTGCCAGCACTTTCTTGGCCGGAAGATCCTACGAGCAGTACTTC
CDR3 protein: CASTFLAGRSYEQYF